The clone carrying this TCR beta chain was seen a few times. Original methodology: Reference gene primers were amplified, and this amplification served to estimate nucleated cell counts. Using immunoSEQ multiplex PCR, the repertoire was profiled, and TCRdb retains in-frame clones only, with some absent. Clone size and the V and J calls come from that table; the DNA yielded D and trimming. Among roughly 55,000 clones, almost 80% were seen once, and the ten largest hold over 9.5%. The data belong to a study of blood T cell repertoires in COVID-19. Study-wide background: The samples span acute and convalescent COVID-19 from the United States, Italy and Spain. PBMCs, B-cell-depleted T cells, or T cells provided the cDNA or gDNA that made up the material.

The CDR3 is 17 amino acids. V dropped 0 bases and J dropped 4 bases, with 16 bases sitting between them. The germline V gene has CDR1 SGHAT and CDR2 FQNNGV. The rearrangement joins TRBV11-2 to TRBJ1-3; D is unclear. The sequencing input was peripheral blood. This TCR came from a man older than 75 with acute or convalescent COVID-19. The DNA of the CDR3 is TGTGCCAGCAGCTTAGAATGGAGGGCGGGAGCCGGAAACACCATATATTTT. Encoded protein: CASSLEWRAGAGNTIYF. Looking up the rest from reference TRBV11-2 and TRBJ1-3 gives the full variable domain: EAGVAQSPRYKIIEKRQSVAFWCNPISGHATLYWYQQILGQGPKLLIQFQNNGVVDDSQLPKDRFSAERLKGVDSTLKIQPAKLEDSAVYLCASSLEWRAGAGNTIYFGEGSWLTVV.